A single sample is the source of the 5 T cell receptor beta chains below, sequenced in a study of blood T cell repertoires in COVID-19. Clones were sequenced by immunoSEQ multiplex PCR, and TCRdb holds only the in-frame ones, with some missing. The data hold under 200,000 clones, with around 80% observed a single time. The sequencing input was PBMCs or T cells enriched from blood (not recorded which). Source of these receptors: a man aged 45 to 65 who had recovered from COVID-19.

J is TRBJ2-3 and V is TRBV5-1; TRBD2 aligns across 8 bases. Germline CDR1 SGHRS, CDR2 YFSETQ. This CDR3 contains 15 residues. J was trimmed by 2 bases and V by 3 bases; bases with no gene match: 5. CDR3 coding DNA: TGCGCCAGCAGCTGGGCGGGGGGCTCCACAGATACGCAGTATTTT. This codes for CASSWAGGSTDTQYF.

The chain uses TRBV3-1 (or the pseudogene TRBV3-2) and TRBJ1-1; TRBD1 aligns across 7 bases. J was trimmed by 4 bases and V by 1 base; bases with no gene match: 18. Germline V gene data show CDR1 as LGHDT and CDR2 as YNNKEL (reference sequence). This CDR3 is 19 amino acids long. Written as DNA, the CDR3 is TGTGCCAGCAGCCAAGCTTCCTCTCGACAGGGCCAGTGGGGCACTGAAGCTTTCTTT. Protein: CASSQASSRQGQWGTEAFF.

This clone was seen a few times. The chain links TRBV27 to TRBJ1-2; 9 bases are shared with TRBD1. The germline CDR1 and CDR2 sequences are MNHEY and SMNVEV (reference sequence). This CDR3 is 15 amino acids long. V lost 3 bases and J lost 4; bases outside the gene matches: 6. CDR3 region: CASSFTRQGVYGYTF. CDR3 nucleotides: TGTGCCAGCAGTTTTACCCGACAGGGGGTCTATGGCTACACCTTC.

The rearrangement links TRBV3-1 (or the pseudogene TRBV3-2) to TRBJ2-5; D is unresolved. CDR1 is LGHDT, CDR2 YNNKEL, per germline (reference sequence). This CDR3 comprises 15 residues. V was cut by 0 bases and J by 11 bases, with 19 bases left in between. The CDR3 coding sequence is TGTGCCAGCAGCCAAGATGAGAGTCGAGCGCCGGAACAGTACTTC. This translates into CASSQDESRAPEQYF.

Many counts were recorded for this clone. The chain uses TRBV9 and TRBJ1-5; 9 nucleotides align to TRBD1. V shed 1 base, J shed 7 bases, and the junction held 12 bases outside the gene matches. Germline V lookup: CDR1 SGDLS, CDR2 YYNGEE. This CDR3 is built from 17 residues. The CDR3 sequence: CASSVTSRTGVGQPQHF. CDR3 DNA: TGTGCCAGCAGCGTAACATCTAGGACAGGGGTTGGACAGCCCCAGCATTTT.